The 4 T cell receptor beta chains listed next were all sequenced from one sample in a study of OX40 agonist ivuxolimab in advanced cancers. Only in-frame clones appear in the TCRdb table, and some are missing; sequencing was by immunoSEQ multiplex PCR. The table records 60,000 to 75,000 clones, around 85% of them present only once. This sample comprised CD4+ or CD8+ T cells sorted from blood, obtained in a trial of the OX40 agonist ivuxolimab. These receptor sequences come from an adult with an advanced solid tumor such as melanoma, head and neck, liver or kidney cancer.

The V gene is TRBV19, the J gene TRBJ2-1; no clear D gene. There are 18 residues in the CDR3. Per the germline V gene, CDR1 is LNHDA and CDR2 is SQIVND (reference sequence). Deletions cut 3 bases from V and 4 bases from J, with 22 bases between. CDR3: CASSITTLRSLGYNEQFF. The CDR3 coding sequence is TGTGCCAGTAGTATTACCACCCTCCGCAGTTTGGGGTACAATGAGCAGTTCTTC.

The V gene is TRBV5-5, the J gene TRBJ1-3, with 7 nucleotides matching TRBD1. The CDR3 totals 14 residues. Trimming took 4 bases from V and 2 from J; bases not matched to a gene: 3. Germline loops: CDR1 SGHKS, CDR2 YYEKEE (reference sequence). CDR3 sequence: CASSLTGAGNTIYF. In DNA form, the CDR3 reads TGTGCCAGCAGCCTAACAGGGGCTGGAAACACCATATATTTT.

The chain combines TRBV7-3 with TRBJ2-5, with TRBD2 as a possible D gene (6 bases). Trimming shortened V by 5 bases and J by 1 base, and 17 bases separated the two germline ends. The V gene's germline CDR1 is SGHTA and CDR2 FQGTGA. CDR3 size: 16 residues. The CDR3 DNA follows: TGTGCCAGCAGCAAGAGGGCTAGCGTAAGCCAAGAGACCCAGTACTTC. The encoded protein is CASSKRASVSQETQYF.

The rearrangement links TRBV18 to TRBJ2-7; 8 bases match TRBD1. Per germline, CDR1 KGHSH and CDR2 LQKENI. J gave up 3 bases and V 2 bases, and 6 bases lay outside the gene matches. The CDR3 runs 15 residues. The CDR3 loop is CASSPSRGRSYEQYF. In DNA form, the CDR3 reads TGTGCCAGCTCACCAAGCAGGGGGCGAAGCTACGAGCAGTACTTC.